Listed below are T cell receptor beta chains from one sample, sequenced in a study of blood T cell repertoires in COVID-19. Only in-frame clones appear in the TCRdb table, and some are missing; sequencing was by immunoSEQ multiplex PCR. The sample has about 330,000 clones; 85% to 90% are singletons. The sequencing sample was made of peripheral blood. All receptors derive from a woman between 45 and 60 years old with active or convalescent COVID-19. Both conserved end residues are part of each CDR3. The D gene is left open where the match is weak. Part of the rows lack a size; the others show once, few, many or a class for expanded clones.

V	D	J	size	CDR3	DNA
TRBV9	.	TRBJ2-1	.	CASSVAGGPRSYNEQFF	TGTGCCAGCAGCGTAGCTGGAGGGCCCCGCTCCTACAATGAGCAGTTCTTC
TRBV5-4	TRBD1	TRBJ1-2	once	CASSPEGQPYLYGYTF	TGTGCCAGCAGCCCCGAGGGACAGCCGTACCTATATGGCTACACCTTC
TRBV4-2	TRBD1	TRBJ1-2	.	CASSQRQGGYTF	TGTGCCAGCAGCCAAAGACAGGGTGGCTACACCTTC
TRBV3-1/TRBV3-2	.	TRBJ2-7	.	CASSQDPAGPSYEQYF	TGTGCCAGCAGCCAAGATCCAGCGGGCCCGAGCTACGAGCAGTACTTC
TRBV6-2/TRBV6-3	.	TRBJ2-1	.	CASSSHTPEQFF	TGTGCCAGCAGTTCGCACACGCCTGAGCAGTTCTTC
TRBV7-2	TRBD2	TRBJ2-7	.	CASSTLAGGAYEQYF	TGTGCCAGCAGCACACTAGCGGGAGGGGCCTACGAGCAGTACTTC
TRBV19	.	TRBJ2-5	.	CASSIGPSRKAGLGSQETQYF	TGTGCCAGTAGTATAGGTCCCTCCCGTAAAGCAGGGCTAGGGTCCCAAGAGACCCAGTACTTC
TRBV7-2	TRBD1	TRBJ2-3	.	CASRMTGGTDTQYF	TGTGCCAGCAGGATGACAGGGGGCACAGATACGCAGTATTTT
TRBV6-5	.	TRBJ1-5	once	CASRQGPDSNQPQHF	TGTGCCAGCAGACAGGGTCCAGATAGCAATCAGCCCCAGCATTTT
TRBV5-1	TRBD2	TRBJ2-1	.	CASSPELAGHYNEQFF	TGCGCCAGCAGCCCCGAACTAGCGGGACATTACAATGAGCAGTTCTTC
TRBV9	.	TRBJ2-3	.	CASSVAIAERTDTQYF	TGTGCCAGCAGCGTAGCTATAGCGGAACGCACAGATACGCAGTATTTT
TRBV19	TRBD2	TRBJ2-1	once	CASSRSRGGTHYNEQFF	TGTGCCAGTAGCAGATCGCGGGGGGGAACTCACTACAATGAGCAGTTCTTC
TRBV5-1	TRBD1	TRBJ2-6	.	CASSGTGTVALFGANVLTF	TGCGCCAGCAGCGGTACCGGGACAGTCGCTCTTTTCGGGGCCAACGTCCTGACTTTC
TRBV27	TRBD1	TRBJ2-7	.	CASSGTGAYEQYF	TGTGCCAGCAGTGGTACAGGGGCCTACGAGCAGTACTTC
TRBV28	TRBD1	TRBJ1-5	.	CASTRVGGSSNQPQHF	TGTGCCAGCACCCGGGTAGGGGGCTCTAGCAATCAGCCCCAGCATTTT
TRBV5-4	TRBD2	TRBJ2-2	.	CASSFPGGTGELFF	TGTGCCAGCAGCTTCCCGGGGGGCACCGGGGAGCTGTTTTTT
TRBV27	.	TRBJ2-1	.	CASSLSTGYNEQFF	TGTGCCAGCAGTTTATCGACAGGCTACAATGAGCAGTTCTTC
TRBV27	.	TRBJ2-7	few	CASSSQPAQTYEQYF	TGTGCCAGCAGTTCCCAACCAGCACAGACCTACGAGCAGTACTTC
TRBV24-1	TRBD1	TRBJ2-3	.	CATSEPRTGVTDTQYF	TGTGCCACCAGCGAGCCTAGGACAGGGGTCACAGATACGCAGTATTTT
TRBV7-3	.	TRBJ1-1	few	CASSPLRNTEAFF	TGTGCCAGCAGTCCCCTGAGAAACACTGAAGCTTTCTTT
TRBV20-1	.	TRBJ2-7	.	CSADQGAEQYF	TGCAGTGCTGATCAGGGTGCCGAGCAGTACTTC
TRBV19	.	TRBJ1-6	.	CATSQTEQVTLHF	TGTGCCACATCACAAACAGAGCAGGTCACCCTCCACTTT
TRBV5-4	TRBD2	TRBJ2-5	.	CASSLLLAGAETQYF	TGTGCCAGCAGCTTGTTGCTAGCGGGGGCAGAGACCCAGTACTTC
TRBV6-5	TRBD1	TRBJ1-1	.	CASSRQGNTEAFF	TGTGCCAGCAGTAGACAGGGAAACACTGAAGCTTTCTTT
TRBV4-1	.	TRBJ1-2	.	CASSQDETANYGYTF	TGCGCCAGCAGCCAAGATGAGACAGCCAACTATGGCTACACCTTC
TRBV19	TRBD2	TRBJ2-1	.	CASRTSGYDEQFF	TGTGCCAGTAGGACTAGCGGTTACGATGAGCAGTTCTTC
TRBV19	.	TRBJ1-1	once	CASSIPGQNTEAFF	TGTGCCAGTAGTATTCCGGGACAGAACACTGAAGCTTTCTTT
TRBV5-4	TRBD1	TRBJ1-2	once	CASSGPQGGDYGYTF	TGTGCCAGCAGCGGCCCACAGGGGGGCGACTATGGCTACACCTTC
TRBV3-1/TRBV3-2	TRBD1	TRBJ2-4	once	CASSPAGQGKDIQYF	TGTGCCAGCAGCCCAGCGGGACAGGGGAAGGACATTCAGTACTTC
TRBV7-8	TRBD1	TRBJ2-5	.	CASSLVRTGTPEETQYF	TGTGCCAGCAGCTTAGTGAGGACAGGGACACCAGAAGAGACCCAGTACTTC
TRBV18	TRBD1	TRBJ2-5	.	CASSPSTGGQETQYF	TGTGCCAGCTCACCTTCGACAGGGGGCCAAGAGACCCAGTACTTC
TRBV6-2/TRBV6-3	.	TRBJ2-1	.	CASSYSPNNEQFF	TGTGCCAGCAGTTACTCTCCCAACAATGAGCAGTTCTTC
TRBV28	TRBD2	TRBJ2-3	.	CASSFQAGGTTDTQYF	TGTGCCAGCAGTTTTCAAGCGGGAGGTACCACAGATACGCAGTATTTT
TRBV6-6	TRBD1	TRBJ1-1	.	CASSRDRVNTEAFF	TGTGCCAGCAGTCGGGACAGGGTGAACACTGAAGCTTTCTTT
TRBV4-1	.	TRBJ2-5	.	CASSRFREGETQYF	TGCGCCAGCAGCCGGTTCAGGGAAGGGGAGACCCAGTACTTC
TRBV2	TRBD1	TRBJ1-2	.	CASITGERGSYGYTF	TGTGCCAGCATCACAGGGGAAAGAGGGAGCTATGGCTACACCTTC
TRBV12-3/TRBV12-4	.	TRBJ1-1	.	CASSFGSPTEAFF	TGTGCCAGCAGTTTCGGGAGTCCCACTGAAGCTTTCTTT
TRBV7-2	TRBD2	TRBJ2-2	.	CASRTSGGLNTGELFF	TGTGCCAGCAGAACTAGCGGGGGGCTAAACACCGGGGAGCTGTTTTTT
TRBV18	TRBD1	TRBJ1-5	.	CASSLGTVNQPQHF	TGTGCCAGCTCACTTGGGACAGTCAATCAGCCCCAGCATTTT
TRBV6-5	.	TRBJ1-4	once	CASSYSYSRKLFF	TGTGCCAGCAGTTACTCATACAGTCGAAAACTGTTTTTT
TRBV12-3/TRBV12-4	.	TRBJ2-2	.	CASSSGVRGELFF	TGTGCCAGCAGTTCGGGTGTGCGCGGGGAGCTGTTTTTT
TRBV7-6	.	TRBJ2-2	.	CACKEGNSNTGELFF	TGTGCCTGTAAAGAGGGTAATTCGAACACCGGGGAGCTGTTTTTT
TRBV4-1	TRBD1	TRBJ1-1	few	CAISTGTGYTEAFF	TGCGCCATCTCGACCGGGACAGGGTACACTGAAGCTTTCTTT
TRBV30	TRBD2	TRBJ2-1	.	CASPFIAGGQEQFF	TGTGCCTCGCCGTTCATAGCGGGGGGGCAGGAGCAGTTCTTC
TRBV27	TRBD1	TRBJ1-2	.	CASRHRAGGYGYTF	TGTGCCAGCAGGCATCGGGCAGGGGGATATGGCTACACCTTC
TRBV6-2/TRBV6-3	.	TRBJ2-3	.	CASSYLAGARTDTQYF	TGTGCCAGCAGTTACTTGGCGGGGGCGAGAACAGATACGCAGTATTTT
TRBV10-3	.	TRBJ2-7	.	CAISEWESPYEQYF	TGTGCCATCAGTGAGTGGGAGTCTCCCTACGAGCAGTACTTC
TRBV7-9	.	TRBJ1-1	.	CASSSIRTTMNTEAFF	TGTGCCAGCAGCTCAATAAGGACAACCATGAACACTGAAGCTTTCTTT
TRBV23-1	.	TRBJ1-5	.	CASSPRVEGTYIGSNQPQHF	TGCGCCAGCAGCCCGAGGGTCGAGGGAACATATATAGGTAGCAATCAGCCCCAGCATTTT
TRBV28	.	TRBJ2-1	.	CASSPRLSGTYNEQFF	TGTGCCAGCAGTCCTCGCTTAAGCGGAACCTACAATGAGCAGTTCTTC
TRBV5-1	TRBD1	TRBJ2-7	.	CASSSGTVGKEQYF	TGCGCCAGCAGCTCCGGGACAGTGGGTAAGGAGCAGTACTTC
TRBV5-4	TRBD2	TRBJ2-7	.	CASSTRSGGRYEQYF	TGTGCCAGCAGCACCCGCAGCGGGGGGCGCTACGAGCAGTACTTC
TRBV5-1	.	TRBJ2-1	.	CASSQRAGSSSYNEQFF	TGCGCCAGCAGCCAAAGAGCCGGGTCGAGCTCCTACAATGAGCAGTTCTTC
TRBV2	TRBD1	TRBJ1-5	.	CASYSGQGRNQPQHF	TGTGCCAGCTACTCGGGACAGGGGAGGAATCAGCCCCAGCATTTT
TRBV5-5	TRBD1	TRBJ1-3	.	CASSRYQGEFGNTIYF	TGTGCCAGCAGTCGATATCAGGGGGAATTTGGAAACACCATATATTTT